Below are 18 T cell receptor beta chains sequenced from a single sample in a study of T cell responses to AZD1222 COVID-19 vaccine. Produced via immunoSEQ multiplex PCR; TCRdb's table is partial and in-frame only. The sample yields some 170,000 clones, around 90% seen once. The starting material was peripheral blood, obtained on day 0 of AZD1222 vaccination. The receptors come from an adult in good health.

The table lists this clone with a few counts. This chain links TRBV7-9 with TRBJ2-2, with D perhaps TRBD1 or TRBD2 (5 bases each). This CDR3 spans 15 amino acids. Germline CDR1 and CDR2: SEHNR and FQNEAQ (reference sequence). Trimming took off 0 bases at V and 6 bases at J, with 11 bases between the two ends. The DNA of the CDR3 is TGTGCCAGCAGCTTAGCAGGGACGCTCTCCGGGGAGCTGTTTTTT. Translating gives CASSLAGTLSGELFF.

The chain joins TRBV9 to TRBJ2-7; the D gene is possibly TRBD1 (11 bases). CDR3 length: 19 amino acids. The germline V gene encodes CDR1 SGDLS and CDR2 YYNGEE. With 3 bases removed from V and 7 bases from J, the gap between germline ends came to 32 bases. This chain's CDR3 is CASSEQDRGRLRTSGEQYV. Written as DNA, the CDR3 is TGTGCCAGCAGCGAACAGGACAGGGGGCGCCTTAGGACTAGCGGTGAGCAGTACGTC.

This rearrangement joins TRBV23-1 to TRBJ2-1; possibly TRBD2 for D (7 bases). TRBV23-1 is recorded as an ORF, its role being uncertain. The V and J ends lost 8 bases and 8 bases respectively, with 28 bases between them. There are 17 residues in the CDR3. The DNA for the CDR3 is TGCGCCAGCTACAACGGACAGCGGGGAATCCCTTTGGATGAGCAGTTCTTC. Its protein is CASYNGQRGIPLDEQFF.

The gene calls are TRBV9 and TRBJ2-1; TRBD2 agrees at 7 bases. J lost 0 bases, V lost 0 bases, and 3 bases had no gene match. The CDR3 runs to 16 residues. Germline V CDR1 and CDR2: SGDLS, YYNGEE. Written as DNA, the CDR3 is TGTGCCAGCAGCGTAGCGGGCGGGAGCTCCTACAATGAGCAGTTCTTC. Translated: CASSVAGGSSYNEQFF.

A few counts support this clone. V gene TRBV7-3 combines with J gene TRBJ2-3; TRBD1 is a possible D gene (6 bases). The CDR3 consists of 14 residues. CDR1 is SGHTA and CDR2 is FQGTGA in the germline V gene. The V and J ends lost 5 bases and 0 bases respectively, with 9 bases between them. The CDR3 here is CASSPGHSTDTQYF. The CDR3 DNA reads TGTGCCAGCAGCCCGGGACATAGCACAGATACGCAGTATTTT.

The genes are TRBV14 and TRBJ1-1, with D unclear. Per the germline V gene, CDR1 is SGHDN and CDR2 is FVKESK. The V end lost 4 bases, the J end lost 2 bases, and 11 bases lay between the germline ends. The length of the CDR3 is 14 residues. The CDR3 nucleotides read TGTGCCAGCAGCCCCCATTTGTCTAACACTGAAGCTTTCTTT. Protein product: CASSPHLSNTEAFF.

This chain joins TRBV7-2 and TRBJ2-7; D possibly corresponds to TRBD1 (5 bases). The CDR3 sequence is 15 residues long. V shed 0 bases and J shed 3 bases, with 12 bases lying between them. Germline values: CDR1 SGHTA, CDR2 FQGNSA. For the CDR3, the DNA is TGTGCCAGCAGCTTAGCGCCAGGGCCTTACTACGAGCAGTACTTC. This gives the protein CASSLAPGPYYEQYF. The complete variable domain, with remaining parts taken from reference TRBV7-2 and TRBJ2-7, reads GAGVSQSPSNKVTEKGKDVELRCDPISGHTALYWYRQSLGQGLEFLIYFQGNSAPDKSGLPSDRFSAERTGGSVSTLTIQRTQQEDSAVYLCASSLAPGPYYEQYFGPGTRLTVT.

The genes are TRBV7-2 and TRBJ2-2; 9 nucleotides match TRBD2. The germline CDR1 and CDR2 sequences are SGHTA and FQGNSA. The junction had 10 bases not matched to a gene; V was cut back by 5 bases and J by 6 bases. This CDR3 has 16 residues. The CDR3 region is CASSARPGLASGELFF. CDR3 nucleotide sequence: TGTGCCAGCAGCGCAAGACCGGGACTAGCATCCGGGGAGCTGTTTTTT.

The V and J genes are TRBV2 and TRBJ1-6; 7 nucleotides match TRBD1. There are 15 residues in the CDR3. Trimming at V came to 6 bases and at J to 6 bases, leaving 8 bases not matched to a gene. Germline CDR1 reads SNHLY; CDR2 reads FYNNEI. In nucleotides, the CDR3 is TGTGCCAGCAGAGGAAACAGGGGTGGTAATTCACCCCTCCACTTT. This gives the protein CASRGNRGGNSPLHF.

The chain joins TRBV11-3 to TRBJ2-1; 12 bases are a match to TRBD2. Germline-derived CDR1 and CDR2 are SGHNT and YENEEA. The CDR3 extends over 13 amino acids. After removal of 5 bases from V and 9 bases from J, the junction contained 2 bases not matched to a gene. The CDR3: CASSASGGGEQFF. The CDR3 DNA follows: TGTGCCAGCAGCGCTAGCGGGGGGGGTGAGCAGTTCTTC.

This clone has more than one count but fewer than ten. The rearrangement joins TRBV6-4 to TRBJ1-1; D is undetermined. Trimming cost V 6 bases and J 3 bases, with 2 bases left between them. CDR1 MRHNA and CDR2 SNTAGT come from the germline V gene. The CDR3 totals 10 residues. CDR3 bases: TGTGCCAGCAGGGACACTGAAGCTTTCTTT. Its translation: CASRDTEAFF.

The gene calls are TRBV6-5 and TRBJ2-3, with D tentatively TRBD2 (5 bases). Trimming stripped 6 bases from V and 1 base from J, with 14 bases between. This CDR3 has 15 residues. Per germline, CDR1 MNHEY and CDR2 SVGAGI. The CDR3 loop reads CASRALGARTDTQYF. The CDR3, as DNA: TGTGCCAGCAGAGCCCTGGGAGCCCGCACAGATACGCAGTATTTT.

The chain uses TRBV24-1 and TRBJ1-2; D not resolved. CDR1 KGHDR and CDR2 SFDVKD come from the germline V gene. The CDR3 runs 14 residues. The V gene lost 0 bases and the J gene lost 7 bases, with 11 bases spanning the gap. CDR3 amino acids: CATSDLTQVSGYTF. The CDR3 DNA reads TGTGCCACCAGTGATTTGACCCAGGTTTCTGGCTACACCTTC.

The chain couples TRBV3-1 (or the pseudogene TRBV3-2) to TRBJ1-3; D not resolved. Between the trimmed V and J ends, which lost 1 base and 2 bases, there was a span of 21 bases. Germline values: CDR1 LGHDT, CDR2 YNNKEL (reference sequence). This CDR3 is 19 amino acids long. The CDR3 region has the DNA TGTGCCAGCAGCCAAGCCGGTAGGGTAGGCTCTTTACCTGGAAACACCATATATTTT. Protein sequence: CASSQAGRVGSLPGNTIYF.

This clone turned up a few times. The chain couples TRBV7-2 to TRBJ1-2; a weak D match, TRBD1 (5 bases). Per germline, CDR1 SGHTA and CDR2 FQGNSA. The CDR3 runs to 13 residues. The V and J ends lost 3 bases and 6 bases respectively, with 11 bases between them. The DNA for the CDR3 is TGTGCCAGCAGCTTGACCAGGGCGGATGGCTACACCTTC. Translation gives CASSLTRADGYTF.

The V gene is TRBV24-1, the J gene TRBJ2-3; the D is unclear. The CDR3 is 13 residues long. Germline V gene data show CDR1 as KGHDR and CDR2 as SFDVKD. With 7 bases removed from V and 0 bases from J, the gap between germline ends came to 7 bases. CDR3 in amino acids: CATSRTSTDTQYF. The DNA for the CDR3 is TGTGCCACCAGCCGTACTAGCACAGATACGCAGTATTTT.

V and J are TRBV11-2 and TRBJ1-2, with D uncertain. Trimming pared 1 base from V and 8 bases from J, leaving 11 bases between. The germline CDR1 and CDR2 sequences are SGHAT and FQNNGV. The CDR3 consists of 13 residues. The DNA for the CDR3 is TGTGCCAGCAGCTTAGGGAGCCGGGGAGGCTACACCTTC. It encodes CASSLGSRGGYTF.

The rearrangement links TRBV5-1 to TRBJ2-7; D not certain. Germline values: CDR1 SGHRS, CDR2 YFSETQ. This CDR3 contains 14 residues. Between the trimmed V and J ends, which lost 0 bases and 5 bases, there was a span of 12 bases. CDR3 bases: TGCGCCAGCAGCTTGGGTCTGGGATTAAACGAGCAGTACTTC. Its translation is CASSLGLGLNEQYF.